These T cell receptor beta chains were read from a single sample in a study of blood T cell repertoires in COVID-19. The assay was immunoSEQ multiplex PCR, and TCRdb's table has in-frame clones only and misses some. The sample holds 150,000 or so clones; about 85% are singletons and the top ten take around 3.2%. Sequenced material: peripheral blood. These receptors came from a human donor with acute or convalescent COVID-19. The donor label of this sample is uncertain. The CDR3 runs from the conserved cysteine through the conserved F or W. The D gene is left open where the match is weak. Size values are once, few and many counts, or a class for expanded clones, and some rows have none.

-	TRBJ1-6	-	TRBV7-6	TGTGCCAGCAGCACGGAGAACAATTCACCCCTCCACTTT	CASSTENNSPLHF
-	TRBJ2-2	TRBD1	TRBV6-6	TGTGCCAGCAGTTGGGGACAGGGGGTTGACGGGGAGCTGTTTTTT	CASSWGQGVDGELFF
-	TRBJ1-5	-	TRBV19	TGTGCCAGTAGTGTTCAACCCCCACGACCTGGGGCGTCTAGTCAGCCCCAGCATTTT	CASSVQPPRPGASSQPQHF
-	TRBJ1-1	-	TRBV11-2	TGTGCCAGCAGCTTAGAACAGGCTGAAGCTTTCTTT	CASSLEQAEAFF
-	TRBJ2-5	TRBD2	TRBV6-1	TGTGCCAGCAGTGACCTAGCGGGGGGGCCGGTAGAGACCCAGTACTTC	CASSDLAGGPVETQYF
-	TRBJ1-2	-	TRBV7-3	TGTGCCAGCAGCTTAACAACTCCTGAGGCCTATGGCTACACCTTC	CASSLTTPEAYGYTF
-	TRBJ1-5	-	TRBV29-1	TGCAGCGTCACAACGGGGGGCACGCAGCCCCAGCATTTT	CSVTTGGTQPQHF
-	TRBJ1-6	TRBD1	TRBV11-3	TGTGCCAGCAGCCGAATGGGACAGGGGGATAATTCACCCCTCCACTTT	CASSRMGQGDNSPLHF
-	TRBJ1-5	TRBD1	TRBV28	TGTGCCAGCAGTTTACCTCCGGGACAGGGGAATCAGCCCCAGCATTTT	CASSLPPGQGNQPQHF
-	TRBJ1-5	-	TRBV30	TGTGCCTGGAGTCGCGCCCCCAATCAGCCCCAGCATTTT	CAWSRAPNQPQHF
-	TRBJ1-5	-	TRBV5-5	TGTGCCAGCAGCTTGGCAGGGTTTGGTCAGCCCCAGCATTTT	CASSLAGFGQPQHF
-	TRBJ2-1	-	TRBV5-5	TGTGCCAGCAGCTTAGCCATTGGGACTCCCAATGAGCAGTTCTTC	CASSLAIGTPNEQFF
-	TRBJ1-5	-	TRBV6-1	TGTGCCAGCAGTGACCAGGGCTATAGCAATCAGCCCCAGCATTTT	CASSDQGYSNQPQHF
-	TRBJ1-6	-	TRBV11-2	TGTGCCAGCAGCTTGACGGGGGATTCACCCCTCCACTTT	CASSLTGDSPLHF
once	TRBJ2-7	TRBD1	TRBV30	TGTGCCTGCCGCGTCGGACAGGGGTTCAACGAGCAGTACTTC	CACRVGQGFNEQYF
-	TRBJ2-5	-	TRBV7-2	TGTGCCAGCAGCTCCCCCAGGGGAAAAGGGGAGACCCAGTACTTC	CASSSPRGKGETQYF
-	TRBJ2-6	-	TRBV5-1	TGCGCCAGCAGCTTGGGGAGCTCTGGGGCCAACGTCCTGACTTTC	CASSLGSSGANVLTF
-	TRBJ2-1	TRBD2	TRBV11-3	TGTGCCAGCAGCTTAACTAGCGGGACTAATGAGCAGTTCTTC	CASSLTSGTNEQFF
-	TRBJ2-1	TRBD1	TRBV9	TGTGCCAGCAGCGTAGTGGGACAGGGGGCGAATGAGCAGTTCTTC	CASSVVGQGANEQFF
few	TRBJ1-4	-	TRBV13	TGTGCCAGCAGAAATCCCCGGGACACCAAGGAAAAACTGTTTTTT	CASRNPRDTKEKLFF
-	TRBJ1-2	TRBD1	TRBV18	TGTGCCAGCTCACCGAAGTCGGGACAGGGGAACTATGGCTACATCTTC	CASSPKSGQGNYGYIF
-	TRBJ1-5	-	TRBV30	TGTGCCTGGAAAAGGGGAACTGGGAGCAATCAGCCCCAGCATTTT	CAWKRGTGSNQPQHF
-	TRBJ1-2	TRBD1	TRBV19	TGTGCCAGTACCGCCGGGACAGGGGGCCTATCAGACTATGGCTACACCTTC	CASTAGTGGLSDYGYTF
once	TRBJ1-2	TRBD1	TRBV27	TGTGCCAGCAGTTTCCAGAGGAGACAGGGGGCCTATGGCTACACCTTC	CASSFQRRQGAYGYTF
-	TRBJ1-6	-	TRBV27	TGTGCCAGCAGCTTCGAACCCCGGGACTGGAGGTATTCACCCCTCCACTTT	CASSFEPRDWRYSPLHF
few	TRBJ1-1	-	TRBV5-1	TGCGCCAGCAGCCCTTCGGGGGGGGATCGGACTGAAGCTTTCTTT	CASSPSGGDRTEAFF
few	TRBJ2-5	-	TRBV6-5	TGTGCCAGCATTCGGACGGAGGGAGAGACCCAGTACTTC	CASIRTEGETQYF
-	TRBJ1-5	TRBD1	TRBV24-1	TGTGCCACCAGTGATTCCAGGGGGCAACTTCCCTTTAATCAGCCCCAGCATTTT	CATSDSRGQLPFNQPQHF
-	TRBJ2-3	TRBD2	TRBV7-8	TGTGCCAGCAGCTTTCCGGGACTAGGGGGCACAGATACGCAGTATTTT	CASSFPGLGGTDTQYF
-	TRBJ2-1	TRBD2	TRBV11-2	TGTGCCAGCAGCTCACGACCGCTCCTAGCGGGGGGGTACAATGAGCAGTTCTTC	CASSSRPLLAGGYNEQFF
once	TRBJ1-6	-	TRBV28	TGTGCCAGCAGTTTTGGTCAGGGGTATAATTCACCCCTCCACTTT	CASSFGQGYNSPLHF
-	TRBJ1-4	TRBD1	TRBV2	TGTGCCAGCAAAGAGGACAGGTCCCATGGGTTTTTT	CASKEDRSHGFF
-	TRBJ2-7	-	TRBV6-2/TRBV6-3	TGTGCCAGCAGTTACGTGTCGGGGTACGAGCAGTACTTC	CASSYVSGYEQYF
-	TRBJ1-4	-	TRBV9	TGTGCCAGCAGCGTGGGGGCTGAGGAAAAACTGTTTTTT	CASSVGAEEKLFF
-	TRBJ1-5	TRBD1	TRBV5-1	TGCGCCAGCAGCGAGACAGGGGCGGAGCAGCCCCAGCATTTT	CASSETGAEQPQHF
-	TRBJ1-5	-	TRBV4-1	TGCGCCAGCAGCCAAGCCCACAGTCTAAGGCAGCCCCAGCATTTT	CASSQAHSLRQPQHF
once	TRBJ2-3	TRBD2	TRBV7-3	TGTGCCAGCAGCCTACTAGCGGGGGGGCCTGAAGATACGCAGTATTTT	CASSLLAGGPEDTQYF
-	TRBJ2-2	TRBD1	TRBV30	TGTGCCTGCCTAGCCAGGGGGACCGGGGAGCTGTTTTTT	CACLARGTGELFF
-	TRBJ1-6	TRBD1	TRBV2	TGTGCCAGCAGTCCAGGGACAGCCAGCGTTTCACCCCTCCACTTT	CASSPGTASVSPLHF
-	TRBJ1-2	-	TRBV6-6	TGTGCCAGCAGTGCCTTGGGGGGTTTGAGTGGCTACACCTTC	CASSALGGLSGYTF
-	TRBJ1-5	-	TRBV19	TGTGCCCAAACGGGTAAGAGCAATCAGCCCCAGCATTTT	CAQTGKSNQPQHF
-	TRBJ1-2	-	TRBV12-5	TGTGCTAGTGGTTTGGTACCGCAGGGGTCTAGGGAAAACTATGGCTACACCTTC	CASGLVPQGSRENYGYTF
once	TRBJ1-2	TRBD1	TRBV4-1	TGCGCCAGCAGCCAAATGACAGGGTACTATGGCTACACCTTC	CASSQMTGYYGYTF
-	TRBJ1-1	-	TRBV6-2/TRBV6-3	TGTGCCAGCAGTTATCAGGGCGCAATGAACACTGAAGCTTTCTTT	CASSYQGAMNTEAFF
many	TRBJ1-2	TRBD1	TRBV10-2	TGCGCCAGCAGGACAGGGGGCGCCGTCAATGGCTACACCTTC	CASRTGGAVNGYTF